This is a list of T cell receptor beta chains from one sample in a study of cytomegalovirus exposure and HLA in healthy donors. The protocol was immunoSEQ multiplex PCR, while the TCRdb copy is restricted to in-frame clones and leaves out a portion. The sample shows approximately 100,000 clones, 60% to 85% of them seen only once. Sequencing was carried out using PBMCs. These receptors were taken from a man aged 55 to 70 in good health and CMV-seropositive. The CDR3 runs from the conserved cysteine through the conserved F or W. A D gene is named only where the DNA matches it firmly. Clone size is stated in some rows and not others, as once, few, many or a class when expanded.

CDR3aa | CDR3nt | j_gene | d_gene | v_gene | abundance
CATSREGGSYEQYF | TGTGCCACCAGCAGAGAGGGCGGGTCCTACGAGCAGTACTTC | TRBJ2-7 | NA | TRBV15 | NA
CASRIPGGNSPLHF | TGTGCCAGCAGGATCCCAGGGGGCAATTCACCCCTCCACTTT | TRBJ1-6 | TRBD1 | TRBV28 | NA
CSGSIVREAFF | TGCAGCGGCTCCATTGTGCGTGAAGCTTTCTTT | TRBJ1-1 | NA | TRBV29-1 | NA
CASSLQGGELFF | TGTGCCAGCAGCCTGCAGGGTGGGGAGCTGTTTTTT | TRBJ2-2 | NA | TRBV4-2 | NA
CASSQDELNTEAFF | TGCGCCAGCAGCCAAGATGAGTTGAACACTGAAGCTTTCTTT | TRBJ1-1 | NA | TRBV4-3 | NA
CASKDRDYEQYF | TGTGCCAGTAAAGACAGGGACTACGAGCAGTACTTC | TRBJ2-7 | TRBD1 | TRBV2 | NA
CASSHTAYGYTF | TGTGCCAGCAGCCATACAGCATATGGCTACACCTTC | TRBJ1-2 | NA | TRBV7-2 | NA
CASSPRGEGPYEQYF | TGTGCCAGCAGCCCCCGAGGGGAGGGACCCTACGAGCAGTACTTC | TRBJ2-7 | TRBD2 | TRBV9 | NA
CASSLRILSSGANVLTF | TGTGCCAGCAGTCTCAGGATTCTCTCCTCTGGGGCCAACGTCCTGACTTTC | TRBJ2-6 | NA | TRBV27 | NA
CASSTGGPAEAFF | TGTGCCAGTAGTACGGGGGGTCCAGCTGAAGCTTTCTTT | TRBJ1-1 | NA | TRBV19 | NA
CASSPQWTGGGSPLHF | TGTGCCAGCAGCCCACAGTGGACAGGGGGCGGTTCACCCCTCCACTTT | TRBJ1-6 | TRBD1 | TRBV9 | NA
CAWRIDRGHGYTF | TGTGCCTGGAGGATAGACAGGGGGCATGGCTACACCTTC | TRBJ1-2 | TRBD1 | TRBV30 | NA
CASSGALGWTGGFPGAFF | TGTGCCAGCAGTGGGGCCCTCGGGTGGACAGGGGGTTTTCCGGGAGCTTTCTTT | TRBJ1-1 | TRBD1 | TRBV2 | NA
CASSARTSGVSTDTQYF | TGTGCCAGCAGCGCCCGGACTAGCGGGGTTAGCACAGATACGCAGTATTTT | TRBJ2-3 | TRBD2 | TRBV11-3 | once
CASNGQYQETQYF | TGTGCCAGCAATGGACAGTACCAAGAGACCCAGTACTTC | TRBJ2-5 | NA | TRBV2 | NA
CASSTRWQVTLQETQYF | TGTGCCAGCAGCACCAGGTGGCAGGTTACCCTTCAAGAGACCCAGTACTTC | TRBJ2-5 | NA | TRBV7-9 | NA
CAISGQGEAGELFF | TGTGCCATCAGTGGACAGGGGGAGGCCGGGGAGCTGTTTTTT | TRBJ2-2 | TRBD1 | TRBV10-3 | once
CASSRTGGPDTQYF | TGCGCCAGCAGTCGGACAGGGGGACCCGATACGCAGTATTTT | TRBJ2-3 | TRBD1 | TRBV5-1 | few
CASSPPRESYEQYF | TGTGCCAGCAGCCCACCCAGGGAATCCTACGAGCAGTACTTC | TRBJ2-7 | NA | TRBV5-5 | NA
CASSLARQAKTQYF | TGTGCCAGCAGCTTGGCCAGGCAGGCCAAGACCCAGTACTTC | TRBJ2-5 | NA | TRBV5-4 | NA
CASSLGGGREEKLFF | TGTGCCAGTAGCCTTGGGGGGGGGCGTGAGGAAAAACTGTTTTTT | TRBJ1-4 | NA | TRBV19 | NA
CAWTPGQVNGELFF | TGTGCCTGGACCCCGGGACAGGTTAACGGGGAGCTGTTTTTT | TRBJ2-2 | TRBD1 | TRBV30 | NA
CASSPTTSGGALEQFF | TGTGCCAGCTCACCTACCACTAGCGGGGGGGCCTTGGAGCAGTTCTTC | TRBJ2-1 | TRBD2 | TRBV18 | NA
CASTVTGGETQYF | TGTGCCAGCACTGTAACAGGGGGGGAGACCCAGTACTTC | TRBJ2-5 | TRBD1 | TRBV2 | NA
CASSTEEEQFF | TGTGCCAGCAGCACTGAGGAGGAGCAGTTCTTC | TRBJ2-1 | NA | TRBV7-6 | NA
CASSQDRLSYEQYF | TGCGCCAGCAGCCAAGATAGACTCTCCTACGAGCAGTACTTC | TRBJ2-7 | NA | TRBV4-1 | few
CASSSGLAVQETQYF | TGTGCCAGCAGTTCGGGACTAGCGGTCCAAGAGACCCAGTACTTC | TRBJ2-5 | TRBD2 | TRBV6-5 | NA
CASSPRQGSYEQYF | TGTGCCAGCAGTCCTCGACAGGGGTCCTACGAGCAGTACTTC | TRBJ2-7 | TRBD1 | TRBV28 | once
CASSYGTGPADEQFF | TGTGCCAGCAGCTACGGGACAGGACCGGCAGATGAGCAGTTCTTC | TRBJ2-1 | TRBD1 | TRBV7-9 | NA
CASSQATGAAPQTQYF | TGCGCCAGCAGCCAGGCGACAGGGGCGGCCCCTCAAACCCAGTACTTC | TRBJ2-5 | TRBD1 | TRBV4-1 | NA
CASSDTGNTEAFF | TGTGCCAGCAGCGACACAGGGAACACTGAAGCTTTCTTT | TRBJ1-1 | NA | TRBV7-3 | NA
CASSSRSTGNGNTIYF | TGTGCCAGCAGCTCTCGCTCGACAGGGAATGGAAACACCATATATTTT | TRBJ1-3 | TRBD1 | TRBV7-6 | NA
CASSLGRAGELFF | TGTGCCAGCAGTTTGGGCAGGGCCGGGGAGCTGTTTTTT | TRBJ2-2 | NA | TRBV6-5 | NA
CASSALGQSYNEQFF | TGTGCCAGCAGTGCCCTGGGACAGTCCTACAATGAGCAGTTCTTC | TRBJ2-1 | TRBD1 | TRBV6-1 | few
CASSLDGGGPTDTQYF | TGTGCCAGCAGCTTAGATGGCGGGGGGCCCACAGATACGCAGTATTTT | TRBJ2-3 | TRBD2 | TRBV7-9 | NA
CASSLTSGGYEQYF | TGCGCCAGCAGCCTGACTAGCGGGGGGTACGAGCAGTACTTC | TRBJ2-7 | TRBD2 | TRBV5-1 | NA
CASSPPSAYEQYF | TGTGCCAGCTCACCACCTTCCGCCTACGAGCAGTACTTC | TRBJ2-7 | NA | TRBV18 | NA
CASRRDRGTGELFF | TGTGCCAGCAGGCGGGACAGGGGCACCGGGGAGCTGTTTTTT | TRBJ2-2 | TRBD1 | TRBV2 | NA
CASRPSHTDTQYF | TGTGCCAGCAGGCCTAGCCACACAGATACGCAGTATTTT | TRBJ2-3 | NA | TRBV7-3 | NA
CASRSLRTSGDEQFF | TGTGCCAGCAGGTCCCTTAGGACCTCAGGGGATGAGCAGTTCTTC | TRBJ2-1 | NA | TRBV6-5 | NA
CASSLVTGLGEQYF | TGCGCCAGCAGCTTGGTAACAGGGTTAGGCGAGCAGTACTTC | TRBJ2-7 | NA | TRBV5-1 | NA
CASSPRTASTDTQYF | TGTGCCAGCAGCCCCCGGACAGCTAGCACAGATACGCAGTATTTT | TRBJ2-3 | NA | TRBV4-2 | few
CASSSGDRQPQHF | TGCGCCAGCAGTTCCGGGGATCGCCAGCCCCAGCATTTT | TRBJ1-5 | NA | TRBV10-2 | few
CASSFADRSNQPQHF | TGTGCCAGCAGCTTTGCGGACAGGAGCAATCAGCCCCAGCATTTT | TRBJ1-5 | TRBD1 | TRBV5-6 | NA
CASSDRGDNSPLHF | TGTGCCAGCAGTGACAGGGGGGATAATTCACCCCTCCACTTT | TRBJ1-6 | TRBD1 | TRBV6-1 | NA
CASSPSTGSASNQPQHF | TGTGCCAGCAGCCCCTCGACAGGGTCGGCCAGCAATCAGCCCCAGCATTTT | TRBJ1-5 | TRBD1 | TRBV7-2 | once
CSVGRRLGHEQYF | TGCAGCGTGGGGCGTCGGTTGGGGCACGAGCAGTACTTC | TRBJ2-7 | NA | TRBV29-1 | NA
CASSTVGGTGTQYF | TGTGCCAGTAGTACCGTTGGCGGGACAGGTACGCAGTATTTT | TRBJ2-3 | TRBD1 | TRBV19 | NA
CASRRLAGTDTQYF | TGTGCCAGCAGGAGACTAGCGGGCACAGATACGCAGTATTTT | TRBJ2-3 | TRBD2 | TRBV6-5 | NA
CASSQSGRQSKETQYF | TGTGCCAGCTCACAGTCCGGGAGACAGTCAAAAGAGACCCAGTACTTC | TRBJ2-5 | NA | TRBV18 | NA
CAIRDRGGTGELFF | TGTGCCATCAGGGATAGGGGTGGCACCGGGGAGCTGTTTTTT | TRBJ2-2 | NA | TRBV10-3 | NA
CASTLTRNTEAFF | TGTGCCAGTACCCTGACACGGAACACTGAAGCTTTCTTT | TRBJ1-1 | NA | TRBV19 | NA
CASSVGTSGGGEKLFF | TGTGCCAGCAGCGTTGGGACATCCGGCGGGGGTGAAAAACTGTTTTTT | TRBJ1-4 | NA | TRBV9 | NA